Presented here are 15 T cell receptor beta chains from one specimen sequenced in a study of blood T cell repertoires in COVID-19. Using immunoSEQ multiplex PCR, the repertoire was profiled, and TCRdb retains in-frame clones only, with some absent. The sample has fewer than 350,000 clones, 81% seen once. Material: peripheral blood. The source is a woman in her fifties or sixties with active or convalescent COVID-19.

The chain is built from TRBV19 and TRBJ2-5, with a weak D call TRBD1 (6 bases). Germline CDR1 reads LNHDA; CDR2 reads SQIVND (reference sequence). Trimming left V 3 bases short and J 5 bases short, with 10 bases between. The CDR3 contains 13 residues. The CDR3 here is CASSMNRVETQYF. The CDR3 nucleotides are TGTGCCAGTAGTATGAACAGGGTTGAGACCCAGTACTTC. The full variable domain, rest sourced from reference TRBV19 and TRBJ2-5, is DGGITQSPKYLFRKEGQNVTLSCEQNLNHDAMYWYRQDPGQGLRLIYYSQIVNDFQKGDIAEGYSVSREKKESFPLTVTSAQKNPTAFYLCASSMNRVETQYFGPGTRLLVL.

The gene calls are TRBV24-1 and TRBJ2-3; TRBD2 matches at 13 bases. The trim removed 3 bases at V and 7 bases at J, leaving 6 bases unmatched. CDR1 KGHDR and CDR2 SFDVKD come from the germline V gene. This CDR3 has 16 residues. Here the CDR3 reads CATSDATSGGTNTQYF. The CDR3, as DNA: TGTGCCACCAGTGATGCGACTAGCGGGGGGACAAATACGCAGTATTTT.

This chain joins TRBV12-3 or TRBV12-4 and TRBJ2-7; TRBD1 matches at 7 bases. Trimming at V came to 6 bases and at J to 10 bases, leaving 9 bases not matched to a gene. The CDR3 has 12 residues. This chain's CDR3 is CASSPGQGVQYF. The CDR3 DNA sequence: TGTGCCAGCAGCCCCGGGCAGGGGGTCCAGTACTTC.

CDR3 DNA: TGCGCCAGCAGCTTGAGGGGGGGCGTCTACGAGCAGTACTTC. This sequence encodes CASSLRGGVYEQYF. This sequence joins TRBV5-1 and TRBJ2-7, with a tentative D call TRBD2 (7 bases). The length of the CDR3 is 14 residues. The V end lost 1 base, the J end lost 3 bases, and 11 bases lay between the germline ends. Germline loops: CDR1 SGHRS, CDR2 YFSETQ. Looking up the rest from reference TRBV5-1 and TRBJ2-7 gives the full variable domain: KAGVTQTPRYLIKTRGQQVTLSCSPISGHRSVSWYQQTPGQGLQFLFEYFSETQRNKGNFPGRFSGRQFSNSRSEMNVSTLELGDSALYLCASSLRGGVYEQYFGPGTRLTVT.

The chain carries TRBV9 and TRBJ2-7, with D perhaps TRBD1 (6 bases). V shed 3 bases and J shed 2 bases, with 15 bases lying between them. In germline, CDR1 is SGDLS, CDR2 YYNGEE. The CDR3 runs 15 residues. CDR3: CASSEGDGSTYEQYF. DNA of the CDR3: TGTGCCAGCAGCGAGGGGGACGGTTCGACCTACGAGCAGTACTTC. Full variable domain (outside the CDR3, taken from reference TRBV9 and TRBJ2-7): DSGVTQTPKHLITATGQRVTLRCSPRSGDLSVYWYQQSLDQGLQFLIQYYNGEERAKGNILERFSAQQFPDLHSELNLSSLELGDSALYFCASSEGDGSTYEQYFGPGTRLTVT.

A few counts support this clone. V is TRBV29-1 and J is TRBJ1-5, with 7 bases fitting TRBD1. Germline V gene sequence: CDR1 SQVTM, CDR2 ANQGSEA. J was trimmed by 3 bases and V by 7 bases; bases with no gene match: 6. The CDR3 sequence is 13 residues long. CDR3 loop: CSGGDSYNQPQHF. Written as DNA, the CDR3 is TGCAGCGGGGGGGACAGTTACAATCAGCCCCAGCATTTT.

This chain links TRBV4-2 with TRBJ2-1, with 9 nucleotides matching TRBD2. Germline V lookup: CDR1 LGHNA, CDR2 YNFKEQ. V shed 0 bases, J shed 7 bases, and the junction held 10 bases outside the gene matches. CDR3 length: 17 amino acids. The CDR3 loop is CASSQEIGLAGPNEQFF. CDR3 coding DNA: TGTGCCAGCAGCCAAGAAATAGGGCTAGCGGGGCCAAATGAGCAGTTCTTC.

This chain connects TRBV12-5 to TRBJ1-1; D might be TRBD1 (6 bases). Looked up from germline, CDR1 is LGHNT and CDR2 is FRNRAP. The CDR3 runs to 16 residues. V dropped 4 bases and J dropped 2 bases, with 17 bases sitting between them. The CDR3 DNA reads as TGTGCTAGTGGTTCTCAACCAGGGGTTTTAAACACTGAAGCTTTCTTT. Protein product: CASGSQPGVLNTEAFF.

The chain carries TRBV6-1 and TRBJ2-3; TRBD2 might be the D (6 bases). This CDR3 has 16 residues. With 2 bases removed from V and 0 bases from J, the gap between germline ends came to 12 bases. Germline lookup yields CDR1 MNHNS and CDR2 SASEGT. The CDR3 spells CASSEQPGLSTDTQYF. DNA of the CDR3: TGTGCCAGCAGTGAACAACCGGGACTCAGCACAGATACGCAGTATTTT.

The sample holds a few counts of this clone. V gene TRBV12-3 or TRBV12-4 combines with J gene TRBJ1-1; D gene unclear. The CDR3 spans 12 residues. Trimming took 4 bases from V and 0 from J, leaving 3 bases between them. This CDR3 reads CASSYMNTEAFF. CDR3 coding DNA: TGTGCCAGCAGTTACATGAACACTGAAGCTTTCTTT.

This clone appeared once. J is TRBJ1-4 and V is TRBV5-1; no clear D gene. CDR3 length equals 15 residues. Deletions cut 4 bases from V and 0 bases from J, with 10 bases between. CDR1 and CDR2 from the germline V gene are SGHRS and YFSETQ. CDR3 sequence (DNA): TGCGCCAGCAGCCCCAGATTTACAACTAATGAAAAACTGTTTTTT. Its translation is CASSPRFTTNEKLFF.

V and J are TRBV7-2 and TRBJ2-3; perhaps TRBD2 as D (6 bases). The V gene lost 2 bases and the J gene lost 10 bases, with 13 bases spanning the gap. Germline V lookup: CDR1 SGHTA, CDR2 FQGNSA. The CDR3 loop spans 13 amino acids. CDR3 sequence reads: CASSLTLANSQYF. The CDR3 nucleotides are TGTGCCAGCAGCTTAACACTAGCAAATTCGCAGTATTTT.

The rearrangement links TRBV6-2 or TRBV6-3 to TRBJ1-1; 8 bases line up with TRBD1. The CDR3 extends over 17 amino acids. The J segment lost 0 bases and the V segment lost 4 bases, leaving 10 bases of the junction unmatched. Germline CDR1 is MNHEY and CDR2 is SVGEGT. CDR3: CASSWLRPGQVNTEAFF. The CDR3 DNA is TGTGCCAGCAGTTGGCTCCGTCCGGGACAGGTGAACACTGAAGCTTTCTTT.

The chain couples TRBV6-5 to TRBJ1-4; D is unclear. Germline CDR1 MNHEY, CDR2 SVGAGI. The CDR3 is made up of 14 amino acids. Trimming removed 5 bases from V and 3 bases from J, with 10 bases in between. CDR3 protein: CASSPPGSNEKLFF. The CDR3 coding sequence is TGTGCCAGCAGTCCCCCGGGGTCTAATGAAAAACTGTTTTTT.

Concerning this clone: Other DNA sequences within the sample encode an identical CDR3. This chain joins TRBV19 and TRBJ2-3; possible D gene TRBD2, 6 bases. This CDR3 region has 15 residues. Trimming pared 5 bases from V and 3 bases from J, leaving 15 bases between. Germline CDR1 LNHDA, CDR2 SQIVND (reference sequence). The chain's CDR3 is CASSSRDSPTDTQYF. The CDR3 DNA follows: TGTGCCAGTAGTTCCCGGGACTCTCCTACAGATACGCAGTATTTT.